This T cell receptor (beta chain) was profiled in a study of blood T cells in healthy people across ages. PCR was performed a second time for 7 to 11 cycles using a sample-barcoded 5' primer and a J-beta primer mix. Every cDNA was tagged by a template-switch adaptor with 12 random nucleotides. TCRdb recomputed calls from the 5' RACE reads with MiXCR, one row per CDR3 protein. The table shows 1 million or so distinct CDR3 sequences, with 25% occurring only once. Per germline, CDR1 SEHNR and CDR2 FQNEAQ (reference sequence). V lost 7 bases to trimming and J lost 11 bases, with 20 bases between them. CDR3 size: 13 residues. These same records also appear under a second study, on T cells of mothers and their children.

The clonotype comes from a girl aged 2-10 years in good health. The chain has TRBV7-9 and TRBJ1-1; D possibly corresponds to TRBD1 (5 bases). The sequenced sample was blood. CDR3: CASTLNIKKGAFF. The DNA for the CDR3 is TGTGCCAGCACACTTAACATTAAAAAGGGGGCTTTCTTT.